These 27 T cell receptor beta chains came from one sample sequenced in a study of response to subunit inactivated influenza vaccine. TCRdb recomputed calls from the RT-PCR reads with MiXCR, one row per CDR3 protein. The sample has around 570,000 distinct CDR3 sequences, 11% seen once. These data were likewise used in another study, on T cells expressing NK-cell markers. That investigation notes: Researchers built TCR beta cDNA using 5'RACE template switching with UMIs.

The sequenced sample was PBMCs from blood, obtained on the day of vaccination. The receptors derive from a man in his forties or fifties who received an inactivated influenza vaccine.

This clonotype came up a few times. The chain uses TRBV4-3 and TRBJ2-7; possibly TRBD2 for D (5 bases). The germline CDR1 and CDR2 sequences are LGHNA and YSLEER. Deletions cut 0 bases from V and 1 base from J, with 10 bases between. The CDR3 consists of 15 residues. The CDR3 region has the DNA TGCGCCAGCAGCCAAGAAGGACTTAATTCCTACGAGCAGTACTTC. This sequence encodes CASSQEGLNSYEQYF.

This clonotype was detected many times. The CDR3 sequence is CASSPMAIDYEQYF. CDR3 nucleotide sequence: TGTGCCAGCTCACCAATGGCTATCGACTACGAGCAGTACTTC. The V call is TRBV18, the J call TRBJ2-7; no reliable D call. V lost 2 bases to trimming and J lost 3 bases, with 11 bases between them. From germline, CDR1 is KGHSH and CDR2 LQKENI. The CDR3 is 14 residues long.

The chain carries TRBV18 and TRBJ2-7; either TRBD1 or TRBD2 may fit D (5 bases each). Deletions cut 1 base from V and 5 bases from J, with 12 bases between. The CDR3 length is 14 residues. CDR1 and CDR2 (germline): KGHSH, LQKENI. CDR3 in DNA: TGTGCCAGCTCACCACTTACGGGGCGGAACGAGCAGTACTTC. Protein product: CASSPLTGRNEQYF.

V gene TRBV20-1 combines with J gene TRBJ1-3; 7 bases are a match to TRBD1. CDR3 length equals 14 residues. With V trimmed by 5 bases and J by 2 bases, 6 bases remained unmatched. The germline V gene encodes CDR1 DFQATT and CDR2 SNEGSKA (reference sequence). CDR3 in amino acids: CSAYRGGPGNTIYF. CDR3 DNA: TGCAGTGCTTACAGGGGTGGCCCTGGAAACACCATATATTTT.

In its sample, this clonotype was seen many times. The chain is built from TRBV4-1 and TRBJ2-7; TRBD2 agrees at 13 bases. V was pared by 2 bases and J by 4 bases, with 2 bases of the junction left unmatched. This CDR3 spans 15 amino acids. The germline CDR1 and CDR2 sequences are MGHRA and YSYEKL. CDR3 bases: TGCGCCAGCAGCCAAACTAGCGGGGGGGGTTACGAGCAGTACTTC. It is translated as CASSQTSGGGYEQYF.

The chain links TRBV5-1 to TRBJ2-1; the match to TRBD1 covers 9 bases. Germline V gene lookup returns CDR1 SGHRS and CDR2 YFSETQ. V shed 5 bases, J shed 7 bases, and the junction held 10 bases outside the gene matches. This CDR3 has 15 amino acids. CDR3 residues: CASRSGTGKGNEQFF. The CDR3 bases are TGCGCCAGCAGATCCGGGACAGGGAAAGGGAATGAGCAGTTCTTC.

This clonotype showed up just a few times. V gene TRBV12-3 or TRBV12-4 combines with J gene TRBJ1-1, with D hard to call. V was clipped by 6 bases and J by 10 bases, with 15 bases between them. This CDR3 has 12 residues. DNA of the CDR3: TGTGCCAGCAGCATGGGAAAGGGTGGAGCTTTCTTT. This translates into CASSMGKGGAFF.

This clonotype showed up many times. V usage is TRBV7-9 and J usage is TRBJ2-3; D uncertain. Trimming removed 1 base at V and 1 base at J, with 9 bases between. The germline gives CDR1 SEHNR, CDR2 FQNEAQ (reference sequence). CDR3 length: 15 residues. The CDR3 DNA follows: TGTGCCAGCAGCTTAGGTCAACCAGGCACAGATACGCAGTATTTT. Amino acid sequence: CASSLGQPGTDTQYF.

The DNA for the CDR3 is TGCAGTGCTGGACTGAGACTAGCGACCGCTGAGCAGTTCTTC. Amino acid sequence: CSAGLRLATAEQFF. The chain carries TRBV20-1 and TRBJ2-1; the match to TRBD2 covers 8 bases. After removal of 5 bases from V and 9 bases from J, the junction contained 12 bases not matched to a gene. In germline, CDR1 is DFQATT, CDR2 SNEGSKA (reference sequence). The CDR3 contains 14 residues.

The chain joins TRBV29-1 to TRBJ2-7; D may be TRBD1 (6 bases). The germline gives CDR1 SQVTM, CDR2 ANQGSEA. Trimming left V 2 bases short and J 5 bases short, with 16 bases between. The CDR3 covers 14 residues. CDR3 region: CSVEIAAGAHEQYF. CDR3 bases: TGCAGCGTTGAAATCGCTGCAGGGGCACACGAGCAGTACTTC.

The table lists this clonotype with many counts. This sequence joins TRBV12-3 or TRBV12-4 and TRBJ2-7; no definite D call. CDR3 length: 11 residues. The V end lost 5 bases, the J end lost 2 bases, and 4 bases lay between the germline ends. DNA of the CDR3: TGTGCCAGCAGTGTTACCTACGAGCAGTACTTC. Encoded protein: CASSVTYEQYF.

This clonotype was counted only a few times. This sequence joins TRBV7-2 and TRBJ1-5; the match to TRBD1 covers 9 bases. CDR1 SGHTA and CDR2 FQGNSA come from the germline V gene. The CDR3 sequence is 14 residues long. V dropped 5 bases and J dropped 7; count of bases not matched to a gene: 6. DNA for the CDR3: TGTGCCAGCAGCCCTTGGACAGGGGCACAGCCCCAGCATTTT. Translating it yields CASSPWTGAQPQHF.

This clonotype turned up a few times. CDR3 sequence: CASRRTWDRGRNEQFF. The CDR3 DNA sequence: TGTGCCAGCAGGCGTACCTGGGACAGGGGTCGCAATGAGCAGTTCTTC. This chain connects TRBV7-9 to TRBJ2-1; the match to TRBD1 covers 10 bases. The germline gives CDR1 SEHNR, CDR2 FQNEAQ (reference sequence). The CDR3 covers 16 residues. V was pared by 6 bases and J by 6 bases, with 11 bases of the junction left unmatched.

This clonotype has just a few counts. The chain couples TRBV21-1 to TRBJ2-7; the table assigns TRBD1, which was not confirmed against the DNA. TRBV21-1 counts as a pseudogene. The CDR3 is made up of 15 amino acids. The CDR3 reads CASSKARDTTYEQYF. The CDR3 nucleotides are TGTGCCAGCAGCAAAGCCCGAGACACAACCTACGAGCAGTACTTC.

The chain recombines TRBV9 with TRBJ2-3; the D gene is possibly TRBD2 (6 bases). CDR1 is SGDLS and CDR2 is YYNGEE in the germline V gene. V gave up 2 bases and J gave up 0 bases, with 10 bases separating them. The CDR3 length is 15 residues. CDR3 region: CASSVSGTSTDTQYF. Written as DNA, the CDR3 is TGTGCCAGCAGCGTCTCCGGGACTAGCACAGATACGCAGTATTTT.

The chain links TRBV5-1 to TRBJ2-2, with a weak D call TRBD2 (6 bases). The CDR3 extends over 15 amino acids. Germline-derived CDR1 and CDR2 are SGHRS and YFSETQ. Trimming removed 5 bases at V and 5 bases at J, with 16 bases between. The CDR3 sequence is CASRPGLQGTGELFF. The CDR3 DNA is TGCGCCAGCAGGCCGGGACTGCAGGGAACCGGGGAGCTGTTTTTT.

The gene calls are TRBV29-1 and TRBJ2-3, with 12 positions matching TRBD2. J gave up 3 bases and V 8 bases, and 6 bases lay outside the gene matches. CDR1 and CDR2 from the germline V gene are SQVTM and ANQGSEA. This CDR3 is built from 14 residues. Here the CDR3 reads CSLTGTSGTDTQYF. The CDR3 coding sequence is TGCAGCTTAACCGGGACTAGCGGGACAGATACGCAGTATTTT.

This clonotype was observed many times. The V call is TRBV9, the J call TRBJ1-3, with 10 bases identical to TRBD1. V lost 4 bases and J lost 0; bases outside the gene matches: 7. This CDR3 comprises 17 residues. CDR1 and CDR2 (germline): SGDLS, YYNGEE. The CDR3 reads CASSIGTGVYSGNTIYF. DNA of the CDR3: TGTGCCAGCAGCATCGGGACAGGGGTTTACTCTGGAAACACCATATATTTT.

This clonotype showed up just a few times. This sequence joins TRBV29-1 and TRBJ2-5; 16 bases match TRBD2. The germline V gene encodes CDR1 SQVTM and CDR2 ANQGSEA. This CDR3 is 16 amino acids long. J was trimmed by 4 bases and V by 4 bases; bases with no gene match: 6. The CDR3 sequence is CSVAGLAGGPVETQYF. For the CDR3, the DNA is TGCAGCGTTGCGGGACTAGCGGGGGGGCCTGTAGAGACCCAGTACTTC.

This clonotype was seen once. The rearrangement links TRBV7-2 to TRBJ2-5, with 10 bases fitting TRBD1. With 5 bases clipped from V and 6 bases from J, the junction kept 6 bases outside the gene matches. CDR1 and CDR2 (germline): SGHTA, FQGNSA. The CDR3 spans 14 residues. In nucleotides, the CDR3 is TGTGCCAGCAGCACCGGACAGGGGGAAAAGACCCAGTACTTC. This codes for CASSTGQGEKTQYF. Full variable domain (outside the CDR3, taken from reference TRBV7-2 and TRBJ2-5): GAGVSQSPSNKVTEKGKDVELRCDPISGHTALYWYRQSLGQGLEFLIYFQGNSAPDKSGLPSDRFSAERTGGSVSTLTIQRTQQEDSAVYLCASSTGQGEKTQYFGPGTRLLVL.

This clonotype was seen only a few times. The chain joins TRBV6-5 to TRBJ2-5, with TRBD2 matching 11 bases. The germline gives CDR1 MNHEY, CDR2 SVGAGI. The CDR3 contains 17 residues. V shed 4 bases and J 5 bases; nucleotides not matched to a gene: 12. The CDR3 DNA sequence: TGTGCCAGCAGTTCGGGACTAGCGGAGGTATTCCGGGAGACCCAGTACTTC. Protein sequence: CASSSGLAEVFRETQYF.

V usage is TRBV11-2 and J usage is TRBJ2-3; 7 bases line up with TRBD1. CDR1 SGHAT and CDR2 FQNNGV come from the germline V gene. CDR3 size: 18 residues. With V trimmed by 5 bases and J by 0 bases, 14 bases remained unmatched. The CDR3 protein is CASSPFRGSFISTDTQYF. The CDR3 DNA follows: TGTGCCAGCAGCCCCTTCAGGGGGTCTTTTATTAGCACAGATACGCAGTATTTT.

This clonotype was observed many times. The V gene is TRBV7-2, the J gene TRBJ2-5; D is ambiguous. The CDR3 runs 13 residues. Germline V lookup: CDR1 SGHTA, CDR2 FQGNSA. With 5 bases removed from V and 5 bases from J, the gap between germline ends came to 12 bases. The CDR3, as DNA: TGTGCCAGCAGCGAAAATGGCGTGGAGACCCAGTACTTC. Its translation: CASSENGVETQYF.

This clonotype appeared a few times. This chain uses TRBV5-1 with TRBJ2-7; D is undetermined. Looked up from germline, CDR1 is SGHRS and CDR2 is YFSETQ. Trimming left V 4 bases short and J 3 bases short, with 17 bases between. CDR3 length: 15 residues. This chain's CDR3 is CASSRIRAGYYEQYF. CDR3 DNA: TGCGCCAGCAGCCGCATTAGGGCAGGATACTACGAGCAGTACTTC.

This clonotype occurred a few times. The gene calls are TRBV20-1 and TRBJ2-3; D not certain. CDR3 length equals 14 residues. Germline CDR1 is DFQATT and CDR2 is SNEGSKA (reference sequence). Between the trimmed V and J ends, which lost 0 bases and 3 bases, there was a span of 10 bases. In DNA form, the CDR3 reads TGCAGTGCTAGAGATGACAAGGGTACAGATACGCAGTATTTT. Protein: CSARDDKGTDTQYF.

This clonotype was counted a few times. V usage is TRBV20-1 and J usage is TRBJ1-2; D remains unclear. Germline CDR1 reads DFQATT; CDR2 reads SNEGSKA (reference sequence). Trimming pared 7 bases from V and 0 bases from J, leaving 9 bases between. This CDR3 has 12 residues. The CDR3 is CSDRRTNYGYTF. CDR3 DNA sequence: TGCAGTGACAGACGGACTAACTATGGCTACACCTTC.

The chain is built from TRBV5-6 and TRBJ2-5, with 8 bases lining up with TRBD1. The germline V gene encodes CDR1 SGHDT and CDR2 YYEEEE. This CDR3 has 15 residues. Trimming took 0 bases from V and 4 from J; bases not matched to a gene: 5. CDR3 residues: CASSLAAGGRETQYF. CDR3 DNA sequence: TGTGCCAGCAGCTTGGCCGCAGGGGGCAGAGAGACCCAGTACTTC.